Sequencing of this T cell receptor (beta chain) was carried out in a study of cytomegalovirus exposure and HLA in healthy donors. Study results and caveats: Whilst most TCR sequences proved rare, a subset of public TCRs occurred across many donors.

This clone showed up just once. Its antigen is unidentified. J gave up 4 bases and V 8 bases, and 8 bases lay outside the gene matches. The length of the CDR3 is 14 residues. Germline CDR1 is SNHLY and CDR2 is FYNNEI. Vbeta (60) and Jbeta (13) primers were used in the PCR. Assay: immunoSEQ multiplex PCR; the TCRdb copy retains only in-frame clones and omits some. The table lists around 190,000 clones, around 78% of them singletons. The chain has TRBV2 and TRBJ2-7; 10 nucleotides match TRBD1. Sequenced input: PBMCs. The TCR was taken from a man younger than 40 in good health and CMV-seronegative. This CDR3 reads CASGWDRGEYEQYF. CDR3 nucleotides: TGTGCCAGCGGCTGGGACAGGGGAGAATACGAGCAGTACTTC.